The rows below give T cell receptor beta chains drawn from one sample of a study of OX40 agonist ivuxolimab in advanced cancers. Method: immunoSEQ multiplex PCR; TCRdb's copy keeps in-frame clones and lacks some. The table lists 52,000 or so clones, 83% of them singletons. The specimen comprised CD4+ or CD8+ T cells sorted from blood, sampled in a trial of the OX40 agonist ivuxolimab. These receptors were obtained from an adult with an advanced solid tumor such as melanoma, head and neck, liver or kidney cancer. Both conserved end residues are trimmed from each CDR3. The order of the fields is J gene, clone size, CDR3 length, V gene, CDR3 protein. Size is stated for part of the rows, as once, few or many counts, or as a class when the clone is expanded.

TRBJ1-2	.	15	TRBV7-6	ASSLGRTGRGTYGYT
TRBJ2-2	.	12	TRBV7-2	ASSLGLNTGELF
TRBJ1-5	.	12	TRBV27	ASSLRRGNQPQH
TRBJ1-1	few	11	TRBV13	ASSFSGLSEAF
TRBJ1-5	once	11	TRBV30	AWGLNQGRPQH
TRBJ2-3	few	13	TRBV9	ASSLAAEAGVSQY
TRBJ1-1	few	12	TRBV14	ASSAQGARAEAF
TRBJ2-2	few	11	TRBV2	ASSTLVSGELF
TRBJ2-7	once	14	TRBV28	ASSFSRGTLSYEQY
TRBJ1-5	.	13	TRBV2	ASSEGLVSNQPQH
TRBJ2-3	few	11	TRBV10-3	AISGRGVDTQY
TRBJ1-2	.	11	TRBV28	ASSLPGNYGYT
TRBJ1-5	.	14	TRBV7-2	ASSTHRGGGNQPQH
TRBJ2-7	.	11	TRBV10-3	ATGTSGDYEQY
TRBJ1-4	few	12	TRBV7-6	ASSPSGGQGKLF
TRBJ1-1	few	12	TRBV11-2	ASSLLLGGTEAF
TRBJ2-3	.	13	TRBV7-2	ASSIRQRGGDTQY
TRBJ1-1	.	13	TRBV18	ASSPRFQGNTEAF
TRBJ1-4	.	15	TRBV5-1	ASSLGWFPATNEKLF
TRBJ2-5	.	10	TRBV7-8	ASSSRQETQY
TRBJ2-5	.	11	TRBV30	AWSVPSRETQY
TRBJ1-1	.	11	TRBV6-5	ASSYVGSTEAF
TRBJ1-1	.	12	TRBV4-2	ASSQGSGGTEAF
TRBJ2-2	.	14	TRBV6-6	ASDPWGATNTGELF
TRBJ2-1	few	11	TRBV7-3	ASSPGGPNEQF
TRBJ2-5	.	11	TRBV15	ATSRQGKETQY
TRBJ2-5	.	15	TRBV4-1	ASSQGGTSGDQETQY
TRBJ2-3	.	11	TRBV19	ASAGAGADTQY
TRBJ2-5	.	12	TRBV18	ASSLQGQGETQY
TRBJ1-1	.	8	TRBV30	AWSATEAF
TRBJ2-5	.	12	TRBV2	ASSDGRYQETQY
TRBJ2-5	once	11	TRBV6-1	ASSEVLLETQY
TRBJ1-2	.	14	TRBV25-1	ASSESFEGEAYGYT
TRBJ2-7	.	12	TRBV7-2	ASSLGDRYYEQY
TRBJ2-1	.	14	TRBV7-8	ASSSQTSGGHNEQF
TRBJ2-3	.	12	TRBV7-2	ASSRTSGGVTQY
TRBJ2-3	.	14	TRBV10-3	AISDPGGRNTDTQY
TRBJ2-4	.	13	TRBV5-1	ASSQTGSTKNIQY
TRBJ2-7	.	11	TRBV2	ASSAEHLYEQY
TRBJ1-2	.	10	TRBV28	ASSLGNYGYT
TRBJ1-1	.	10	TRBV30	AWSPQDTEAF
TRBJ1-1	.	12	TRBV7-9	ASSLVGGDTEAF
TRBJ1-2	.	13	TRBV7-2	ASSPGLNVGHGYT
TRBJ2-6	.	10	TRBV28	ASTAGANVLT
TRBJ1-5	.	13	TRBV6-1	ASNWGGYHDQPQH
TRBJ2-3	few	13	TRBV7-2	ASSLAAGPSDTQY
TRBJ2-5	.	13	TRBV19	ASSIASGGWETQY
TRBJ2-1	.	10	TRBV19	ASSISDVEQF
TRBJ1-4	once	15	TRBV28	ASIPGQGPTTNEKLF
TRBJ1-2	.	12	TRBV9	ASSVDPESYGYT
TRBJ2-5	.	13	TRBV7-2	ASSFGGTEQETQY
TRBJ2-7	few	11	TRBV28	ASGTSGVYEQY
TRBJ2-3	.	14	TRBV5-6	ASSLRTGLPTDTQY